Presented here are 21 T cell receptor beta chains from one specimen sequenced in a study of T cell responses to AZD1222 COVID-19 vaccine. TCRdb's copy holds only in-frame clones and misses some; the assay was immunoSEQ multiplex PCR. The table includes about 140,000 clones, approximately 86% detected once. The sample in question was peripheral blood, obtained on day 0 of AZD1222 vaccination. The receptors come from an adult in good health.

This clone was detected once. The V and J genes are TRBV9 and TRBJ2-7, with TRBD2 as a possible D gene (6 bases). The CDR3 is 15 amino acids. Per the germline V gene, CDR1 is SGDLS and CDR2 is YYNGEE. The V end was cut by 5 bases, the J end by 0 bases, with 15 bases between. The CDR3 coding sequence is TGTGCCAGCAGAGAAGGGGACTCCCCCTCCTACGAGCAGTACTTC. Amino acid sequence: CASREGDSPSYEQYF.

The chain uses TRBV7-2 and TRBJ2-7, with 9 positions matching TRBD1. This CDR3 comprises 12 residues. The germline CDR1 and CDR2 sequences are SGHTA and FQGNSA. The CDR3 loop is CSSQGAFYEQYF. The CDR3 nucleotides read TGTAGTTCACAGGGGGCGTTCTACGAGCAGTACTTC.

The V and J genes are TRBV4-1 and TRBJ1-1; 9 bases are a match to TRBD1. V lost 9 bases and J lost 1; bases outside the gene matches: 3. This CDR3 is 13 amino acids long. Germline CDR1 MGHRA, CDR2 YSYEKL. The CDR3, as DNA: TGCGCCAGTACGGGACAGGGGAACACTGAAGCTTTCTTT. Protein sequence: CASTGQGNTEAFF.

CDR3 sequence: CASSLATGLGNTIYF. In nucleotides, the CDR3 is TGTGCCAGCAGCTTAGCGACAGGGCTTGGAAACACCATATATTTT. The chain carries TRBV7-8 and TRBJ1-3, with TRBD1 identical over 7 bases. The germline V gene has CDR1 SGHVS and CDR2 FQNEAQ. There are 15 residues in the CDR3. The J segment lost 3 bases and the V segment lost 0 bases, leaving 2 bases of the junction unmatched.

The V and J genes are TRBV19 and TRBJ1-1; D unclear. The CDR3 runs 13 residues. Per the germline V gene, CDR1 is LNHDA and CDR2 is SQIVND (reference sequence). The V gene lost 6 bases and the J gene lost 0 bases, with 8 bases spanning the gap. CDR3 sequence: CASSPLMNTEAFF. In nucleotides, the CDR3 is TGTGCCAGTAGCCCGCTTATGAACACTGAAGCTTTCTTT.

The chain links TRBV12-3 or TRBV12-4 to TRBJ1-6, with no clear D. V lost 3 bases to trimming and J lost 8 bases, with 8 bases between them. CDR3 length: 13 amino acids. CDR3 in amino acids: CASSLNVDSPLHF. The CDR3 DNA follows: TGTGCCAGCAGTTTGAATGTGGATTCACCCCTCCACTTT.

This sequence joins TRBV11-2 and TRBJ2-1; 10 bases align to TRBD2. Per germline, CDR1 SGHAT and CDR2 FQNNGV. V trimming: 5 bases; J trimming: 1 base; junction bases outside the gene matches: 11. This CDR3 contains 18 residues. As DNA, the CDR3 is TGTGCCAGCAGCGTCACTAGCGGGATTATTAGTTCCTACAATGAGCAGTTCTTC. Protein product: CASSVTSGIISSYNEQFF. The entire variable domain, with the rest obtained from reference TRBV11-2 and TRBJ2-1, is as follows: EAGVAQSPRYKIIEKRQSVAFWCNPISGHATLYWYQQILGQGPKLLIQFQNNGVVDDSQLPKDRFSAERLKGVDSTLKIQPAKLEDSAVYLCASSVTSGIISSYNEQFFGPGTRLTVL.

This clone appeared a single time. The rearrangement joins TRBV2 to TRBJ2-3, with 13 positions matching TRBD2. Unmatched junction bases numbered 1, after V lost 6 bases and J lost 4 bases. The V gene's germline CDR1 is SNHLY and CDR2 FYNNEI. The CDR3 has 14 residues. DNA for the CDR3: TGTGCCAGCAGCACTAGCGGGAGGGCAGATACGCAGTATTTT. Translation: CASSTSGRADTQYF.

V gene TRBV5-1 combines with J gene TRBJ1-2; TRBD1 agrees at 9 bases. In germline, CDR1 is SGHRS, CDR2 YFSETQ. This CDR3 comprises 14 residues. Trimming took 0 bases from V and 6 from J; bases not matched to a gene: 3. The CDR3 region has the DNA TGCGCCAGCAGCTTGGCCTGGACAGGGGATGGCTACACCTTC. Amino acids: CASSLAWTGDGYTF.

As regards this clone: An end of the junction does not agree with germline; a read error may underlie this. The V gene is TRBV30, the J gene TRBJ2-7; 7 bases align to TRBD2. The CDR3 spans 11 residues. Germline assignment: CDR1 GTSNPN and CDR2 SVGIG (reference sequence). CDR3 nucleotides: TGCGGGGGACTAATATTTGGCGAGCAGTACTTC. Residues: CGGLIFGEQYF.

The DNA of the CDR3 is TGTGCCAGTAGTATACAAGGAGCTGAGGGGACCCAGTACTTC. Protein: CASSIQGAEGTQYF. This rearrangement joins TRBV19 to TRBJ2-5; possibly TRBD2 for D (5 bases). Trimming cost V 2 bases and J 7 bases, with 14 bases left between them. Germline V gene data show CDR1 as LNHDA and CDR2 as SQIVND (reference sequence). The CDR3 consists of 14 residues.

The J gene is TRBJ2-1, the V gene TRBV6-1, with TRBD2 as a possible D gene (6 bases). V was trimmed by 2 bases and J by 6 bases, leaving 8 bases between them. CDR3 length: 13 residues. Per the germline V gene, CDR1 is MNHNS and CDR2 is SASEGT. The CDR3 loop reads CASSESGVNEQFF. In DNA form, the CDR3 reads TGTGCCAGCAGTGAATCGGGAGTCAATGAGCAGTTCTTC.

The chain uses TRBV18 and TRBJ2-3, with D possibly matching TRBD2 (6 bases). CDR1 and CDR2 from the germline V gene are KGHSH and LQKENI. V shed 3 bases and J shed 1 base, with 17 bases lying between them. CDR3 length: 17 amino acids. CDR3 in DNA: TGTGCCAGCTCACCTTCCCTAGGGCCTAGCGGCACAGATACGCAGTATTTT. Translation gives CASSPSLGPSGTDTQYF.

This sequence joins TRBV19 and TRBJ1-2; D is perhaps TRBD1 (6 bases). The length of the CDR3 is 14 residues. Trimming took off 4 bases at V and 2 bases at J, with 11 bases between the two ends. Germline lookup yields CDR1 LNHDA and CDR2 SQIVND (reference sequence). The CDR3 reads CASSKGGGNYGYTF. The DNA for the CDR3 is TGTGCCAGTAGTAAGGGTGGGGGCAACTATGGCTACACCTTC.

In its sample, this clone was seen once. The chain couples TRBV5-4 to TRBJ2-5; 10 positions agree with TRBD2. Losses at the gene ends were 4 bases for V and 11 bases for J; bases not matched to a gene: 11. The CDR3 consists of 14 residues. Germline assignment: CDR1 SGHNT and CDR2 YYREEE (reference sequence). This chain's CDR3 is CASSPGLAEVVQYF. The CDR3 coding sequence is TGTGCCAGCAGCCCCGGACTAGCGGAAGTCGTTCAGTACTTC.

CDR3 bases: TGTGCCAGCAGCGTAGGTCCGGGGTATGCGAACACCGGGGAGCTGTTTTTT. Translating it yields CASSVGPGYANTGELFF. The V call is TRBV9, the J call TRBJ2-2; D might be TRBD2 (5 bases). Germline V lookup: CDR1 SGDLS, CDR2 YYNGEE. V lost 0 bases to trimming and J lost 0 bases, with 12 bases between them. This CDR3 comprises 17 residues.

J is TRBJ2-7 and V is TRBV25-1; weak D call: TRBD1 (5 bases). In germline, CDR1 is MGHDK, CDR2 SYGVNS. The CDR3 extends over 17 amino acids. Trimming cost V 2 bases and J 2 bases, with 19 bases left between them. CDR3 coding DNA: TGTGCCAGCAGTGAAGGGGCGTTTCGCCAGGATACCTACGAGCAGTACTTC. This sequence encodes CASSEGAFRQDTYEQYF.

DNA of the CDR3: TGTGCCAGCAGCGTAGAAAGCGGGAGGCAGGGTGAGACCCAGTACTTC. Encoded protein: CASSVESGRQGETQYF. The V and J genes are TRBV9 and TRBJ2-5; 9 bases line up with TRBD2. This CDR3 has 16 amino acids. V shed 0 bases and J 5 bases; nucleotides not matched to a gene: 8. Germline V gene lookup returns CDR1 SGDLS and CDR2 YYNGEE.

CDR3 amino acids: CASSEGTNYGYTF. The DNA for the CDR3 is TGTGCCAGCAGTGAGGGAACTAACTATGGCTACACCTTC. The chain combines TRBV6-4 with TRBJ1-2; unclear D gene. Looked up from germline, CDR1 is MRHNA and CDR2 is SNTAGT. V was clipped by 3 bases and J by 0 bases, with 5 bases between them. The CDR3 runs to 13 residues.

This clone was seen once. V usage is TRBV5-5 and J usage is TRBJ2-3, with 10 nucleotides matching TRBD1. V lost 3 bases and J lost 4; bases outside the gene matches: 2. This CDR3 has 14 residues. Germline lookup yields CDR1 SGHKS and CDR2 YYEKEE (reference sequence). The CDR3 sequence: CASSSTGGADTQYF. In DNA form, the CDR3 reads TGTGCCAGCAGCTCGACAGGGGGCGCAGATACGCAGTATTTT.

The chain links TRBV5-1 to TRBJ1-1; D unresolved. V lost 6 bases and J 1 base, leaving 10 bases between the germline ends. Germline-derived CDR1 and CDR2 are SGHRS and YFSETQ. This CDR3 comprises 13 residues. CDR3 DNA: TGCGCCAGCACGGATGTTCAGAACACTGAAGCTTTCTTT. Amino acid sequence: CASTDVQNTEAFF.